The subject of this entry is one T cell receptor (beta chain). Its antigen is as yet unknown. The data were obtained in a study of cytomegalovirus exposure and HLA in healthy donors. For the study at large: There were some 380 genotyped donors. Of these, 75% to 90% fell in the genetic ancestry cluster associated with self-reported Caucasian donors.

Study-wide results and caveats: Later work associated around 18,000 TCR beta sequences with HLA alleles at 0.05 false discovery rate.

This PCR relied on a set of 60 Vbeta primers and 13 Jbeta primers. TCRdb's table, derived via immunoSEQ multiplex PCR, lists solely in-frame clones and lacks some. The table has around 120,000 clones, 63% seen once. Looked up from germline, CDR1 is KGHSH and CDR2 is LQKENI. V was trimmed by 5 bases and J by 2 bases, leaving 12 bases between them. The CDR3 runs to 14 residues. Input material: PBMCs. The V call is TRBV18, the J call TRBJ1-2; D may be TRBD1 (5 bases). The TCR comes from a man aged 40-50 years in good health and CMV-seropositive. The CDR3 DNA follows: TGTGCCAGCTCATCCGACCAGGGAAACTATGGCTACACCTTC. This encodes CASSSDQGNYGYTF.